A selection of T cell receptor beta chains follows, all from one sample in a study of regulatory T cells in long-lasting Graves disease. MiXCR was run by TCRdb on the multiplex PCR reads, yielding one entry per CDR3 protein. Here the sample spans some 250,000 distinct CDR3 sequences, about 18% being singletons. Sequencing was performed on peripheral blood mononuclear cells (PBMCs), taken at new diagnosis, from a patient treated with antithyroid drugs. The source of these receptors is a female donor with Graves disease. CDR3s include the opening cysteine and the closing phenylalanine or tryptophan. The order of the fields is clone size, D gene, J gene, V gene, CDR3 length, CDR3 protein, CDR3 DNA. D genes are given only for firm matches. Clone size is stated in some rows and not others, as once, few, many or a class when expanded.

size: many; D: TRBD2; J: TRBJ2-1; V: TRBV10-3; length: 13; CDR3: CAISASGTDEQFF; DNA: TGTGCCATCAGTGCGAGCGGGACGGACGAGCAGTTCTTC
size: many; D: .; J: TRBJ2-7; V: TRBV11-2; length: 14; CDR3: CASSLGPTYYEQYF; DNA: TGTGCCAGCAGCTTAGGGCCAACTTACTACGAGCAGTACTTC
size: many; D: TRBD2; J: TRBJ2-1; V: TRBV2; length: 17; CDR3: CASRNPLEAGHYNEQFF; DNA: TGTGCCAGCAGGAACCCTTTGGAAGCGGGGCACTACAATGAGCAGTTCTTC
size: .; D: .; J: TRBJ2-1; V: TRBV19; length: 13; CDR3: CASSWRAKNKQFF; DNA: TGTGCCAGTAGTTGGAGGGCAAAGAATAAGCAGTTCTTC
size: many; D: .; J: TRBJ2-1; V: TRBV12-5; length: 13; CDR3: CASGLAGYNEQFF; DNA: TGTGCTAGTGGCCTTGCGGGCTACAATGAGCAGTTCTTC
size: .; D: TRBD1; J: TRBJ1-2; V: TRBV2; length: 14; CDR3: CASLDGQGDYGYTF; DNA: TGTGCCAGCCTAGATGGACAGGGCGACTATGGCTACACCTTC
size: .; D: .; J: TRBJ2-5; V: TRBV20-1; length: 14; CDR3: CSAPIGGGRETQYF; DNA: TGCAGTGCCCCTATCGGAGGGGGCCGGGAGACCCAGTACTTC
size: many; D: .; J: TRBJ1-1; V: TRBV12-3/TRBV12-4; length: 14; CDR3: CASSFLQPGTEAFF; DNA: TGTGCCAGCAGTTTCCTCCAACCGGGGACTGAAGCTTTCTTT
size: few; D: .; J: TRBJ2-7; V: TRBV18; length: 14; CDR3: CASSQGVGAYEQCF; DNA: TGTGCCAGCTCACAGGGGGTCGGGGCCTACGAGCAGTGCTTC
size: .; D: .; J: TRBJ2-1; V: TRBV5-6; length: 16; CDR3: CASSGILARVYNEQFF; DNA: TGTGCCAGCAGCGGGATCCTAGCTAGGGTCTACAATGAGCAGTTCTTC
size: few; D: .; J: TRBJ2-1; V: TRBV6-2/TRBV6-3; length: 15; CDR3: CASSYRDGPYNEQFF; DNA: TGTGCCAGCAGTTACCGGGACGGGCCCTACAATGAGCAGTTCTTC
size: many; D: .; J: TRBJ1-4; V: TRBV24-1; length: 18; CDR3: CATSGKGLSGFANEKLFF; DNA: TGTGCCACCAGTGGTAAGGGGCTCAGCGGCTTTGCTAATGAAAAACTGTTTTTT
size: many; D: .; J: TRBJ2-1; V: TRBV5-4; length: 13; CDR3: CASSSYRVIEQFF; DNA: TGTGCCAGCAGCTCATACAGGGTGATTGAGCAGTTCTTC
size: .; D: TRBD1; J: TRBJ2-7; V: TRBV2; length: 11; CDR3: CASRGQDEQYF; DNA: TGTGCCAGCCGCGGACAGGACGAGCAGTACTTC
size: many; D: .; J: TRBJ1-3; V: TRBV29-1; length: 12; CDR3: CSVEGAGNTIYF; DNA: TGCAGCGTTGAAGGGGCTGGAAACACCATATATTTT
size: many; D: .; J: TRBJ2-7; V: TRBV18; length: 14; CDR3: CASSPGTDPYEQYF; DNA: TGTGCCAGCAGTCCCGGGACGGACCCCTACGAGCAGTACTTC
size: many; D: .; J: TRBJ1-5; V: TRBV28; length: 16; CDR3: CASSQAGGQINQPQHF; DNA: TGTGCCAGCAGCCAGGCCGGCGGACAGATTAATCAGCCCCAGCATTTT
size: many; D: .; J: TRBJ2-1; V: TRBV20-1; length: 12; CDR3: CSGLPRTNEQFF; DNA: TGCAGTGGCCTCCCCCGAACCAATGAGCAGTTCTTC
size: many; D: .; J: TRBJ1-1; V: TRBV30; length: 15; CDR3: CAWNWQGIGSTEAFF; DNA: TGTGCCTGGAACTGGCAGGGGATAGGATCCACTGAAGCTTTCTTT
size: many; D: TRBD2; J: TRBJ2-1; V: TRBV29-1; length: 15; CDR3: CSVEGGGTTADEQFF; DNA: TGCAGCGTTGAAGGGGGAGGGACTACGGCCGACGAGCAGTTCTTC
size: many; D: TRBD2; J: TRBJ2-1; V: TRBV9; length: 14; CDR3: CASSAEGRAYEQFF; DNA: TGTGCCAGCAGCGCAGAGGGGAGGGCTTATGAGCAGTTCTTC
size: many; D: .; J: TRBJ2-7; V: TRBV10-1; length: 13; CDR3: CASRWGRTYEQYF; DNA: TGCGCCAGCAGGTGGGGGCGTACCTACGAGCAGTACTTC
size: many; D: .; J: TRBJ1-3; V: TRBV12-3/TRBV12-4; length: 15; CDR3: CASSRQFNSGNTIYF; DNA: TGTGCCAGCAGTCGACAGTTTAACTCTGGAAACACCATATATTTT
size: .; D: .; J: TRBJ2-1; V: TRBV27; length: 13; CDR3: CASRASGVGEQFF; DNA: TGTGCCAGCAGAGCTAGTGGGGTAGGGGAGCAGTTCTTC
size: .; D: TRBD2; J: TRBJ2-7; V: TRBV2; length: 13; CDR3: CASKLAGASEQYF; DNA: TGTGCCAGCAAACTAGCGGGAGCGTCCGAGCAGTACTTC
size: many; D: TRBD1; J: TRBJ1-2; V: TRBV11-2; length: 15; CDR3: CASSERDRRNYGYTF; DNA: TGTGCCAGCAGCGAACGGGACAGGAGGAACTATGGCTACACCTTC
size: many; D: .; J: TRBJ1-2; V: TRBV3-1; length: 14; CDR3: CASSQGRAYDGYTF; DNA: TGTGCCAGCAGCCAGGGGAGGGCCTACGATGGCTACACCTTC
size: many; D: TRBD1; J: TRBJ2-3; V: TRBV5-1; length: 15; CDR3: CASSVDRGSTDTQYF; DNA: TGCGCCAGCAGTGTGGACAGGGGGAGCACAGATACGCAGTATTTT
size: many; D: .; J: TRBJ2-5; V: TRBV11-2; length: 14; CDR3: CASSLSVNQETQYF; DNA: TGTGCCAGCAGCTTATCAGTTAACCAAGAGACCCAGTACTTC
size: .; D: TRBD2; J: TRBJ2-7; V: TRBV4-3; length: 15; CDR3: CASSQEGSGGNEQYF; DNA: TGCGCCAGCAGCCAAGAGGGGAGCGGGGGAAACGAGCAGTACTTC
size: many; D: .; J: TRBJ1-2; V: TRBV2; length: 13; CDR3: CASSEVPSYGYTF; DNA: TGTGCCAGCAGTGAGGTCCCTTCCTATGGCTACACCTTC
size: .; D: TRBD2; J: TRBJ2-3; V: TRBV20-1; length: 15; CDR3: CSAPRGLAGGDTQYF; DNA: TGCAGTGCTCCGAGGGGACTAGCGGGAGGGGATACGCAGTATTTT
size: many; D: TRBD1; J: TRBJ2-7; V: TRBV28; length: 17; CDR3: CASSTAGTGGISYEQYF; DNA: TGTGCCAGCAGCACAGCTGGGACAGGGGGAATCTCCTACGAGCAGTACTTC
size: many; D: .; J: TRBJ2-1; V: TRBV9; length: 17; CDR3: CASSVSWGFLIANEQFF; DNA: TGTGCCAGCAGCGTGTCGTGGGGGTTTCTGATTGCCAATGAGCAGTTCTTC
size: many; D: .; J: TRBJ2-4; V: TRBV19; length: 18; CDR3: CASSTPGAGPQVGNIQYF; DNA: TGTGCCAGTAGTACCCCCGGTGCAGGCCCCCAAGTGGGGAACATTCAGTACTTC
size: many; D: .; J: TRBJ2-1; V: TRBV6-1; length: 15; CDR3: CASSERRGRYNEQFF; DNA: TGTGCCAGCAGTGAACGTCGCGGGCGCTACAATGAGCAGTTCTTC
size: many; D: .; J: TRBJ2-1; V: TRBV11-3; length: 15; CDR3: CASSSGVAGYNEQFF; DNA: TGTGCCAGCAGCTCCGGGGTGGCCGGCTACAATGAGCAGTTCTTC